The clone carrying this T cell receptor beta chain was found a few times. With 6 bases removed from V and 2 bases from J, the gap between germline ends came to 14 bases. Germline CDR1 and CDR2: MNHEY and SMNVEV (reference sequence). The CDR3 is made up of 14 amino acids. This sample is part of a study of T-cell reconstitution after alpha-beta-depleted transplantation in children. Preparation of the TCRbeta library involved a method that used unique molecular identifiers. Each CDR3 protein gets one entry after TCRdb re-called the PCR reads with MiXCR. The sample holds some 200,000 distinct CDR3 sequences, under 8.5% seen once.

Specimen: PBMCs, collected before TCRalphabeta/CD19-depleted stem cell transplant. The chain combines TRBV27 with TRBJ2-7; D assignment may be TRBD1 or TRBD2 (5 bases each). This clonotype was obtained from a boy under 10 years old with acute lymphoblastic leukemia, due to receive a stem cell transplant. CDR3 in DNA: TGTGCCAGCAGCCCCCCCGGGACGCCCTACGAGCAGTACTTC. Residues: CASSPPGTPYEQYF.